Each of the 18 T cell receptor beta chains below was sequenced from the same sample in a study of blood T cell repertoires in COVID-19. Method: immunoSEQ multiplex PCR; TCRdb's copy keeps in-frame clones and lacks some. The sample gives about 82,000 clones, around 81% of which show up once; about 40% is in the top ten. The sequenced material came from peripheral blood. The receptors stem from a man at least 80 years old with acute or convalescent COVID-19.

V is TRBV18 and J is TRBJ2-3; a weak D match, TRBD2 (5 bases). Germline V gene sequence: CDR1 KGHSH, CDR2 LQKENI. V lost 5 bases, J lost 3 bases, and 9 bases lay in between. The CDR3 contains 13 residues. As DNA, the CDR3 is TGTGCCAGCTCAGTACTAGAGACAGATACGCAGTATTTT. It yields the protein CASSVLETDTQYF. Filled out from reference TRBV18 and TRBJ2-3, the complete variable domain reads NAGVMQNPRHLVRRRGQEARLRCSPMKGHSHVYWYRQLPEEGLKFMVYLQKENIIDESGMPKERFSAEFPKEGPSILRIQQVVRGDSAAYFCASSVLETDTQYFGPGTRLTVL.

The chain combines TRBV11-2 with TRBJ2-5, with TRBD1 matching 7 bases. The length of the CDR3 is 15 residues. CDR1 is SGHAT, CDR2 FQNNGV, per germline. The trim removed 5 bases at V and 0 bases at J, leaving 6 bases unmatched. The CDR3 spells CASSKGQLYQETQYF. DNA of the CDR3: TGTGCCAGCAGCAAGGGACAGCTCTACCAAGAGACCCAGTACTTC.

This chain connects TRBV5-5 to TRBJ1-1; weak D call: TRBD1 (6 bases). V lost 4 bases and J lost 1, with 23 bases in between. The CDR3 consists of 18 residues. CDR1 and CDR2 from the germline V gene are SGHKS and YYEKEE (reference sequence). The CDR3 spells CASSKYGTQADPNTEAFF. The DNA of the CDR3 is TGTGCCAGCAGCAAATACGGGACACAAGCCGACCCGAACACTGAAGCTTTCTTT.

The chain carries TRBV5-1 and TRBJ2-1, with no clear D. The CDR3 length is 15 residues. V dropped 1 base and J dropped 3 bases, with 11 bases sitting between them. Germline CDR1 is SGHRS and CDR2 is YFSETQ. The CDR3: CASSLLEWVYNEQFF. CDR3 sequence (DNA): TGCGCCAGCAGCTTGTTGGAGTGGGTCTACAATGAGCAGTTCTTC. The full variable domain, completed using reference TRBV5-1 and TRBJ2-1, is KAGVTQTPRYLIKTRGQQVTLSCSPISGHRSVSWYQQTPGQGLQFLFEYFSETQRNKGNFPGRFSGRQFSNSRSEMNVSTLELGDSALYLCASSLLEWVYNEQFFGPGTRLTVL.

The CDR3 spells CASSSQQGDDEQYF. The CDR3 DNA reads as TGCGCCAGCAGCTCCCAACAGGGGGACGACGAGCAGTACTTC. This chain connects TRBV5-1 to TRBJ2-7; 8 bases are a match to TRBD1. Germline values: CDR1 SGHRS, CDR2 YFSETQ. The CDR3 spans 14 residues. V shed 3 bases, J shed 5 bases, and the junction held 7 bases outside the gene matches.

The CDR3, as DNA: TGTGCCAGCAGCTTTCTGGAGGGAGGGAATGGCTACACCTTC. Its protein is CASSFLEGGNGYTF. This chain links TRBV7-9 with TRBJ1-2; D gene unclear. CDR1 is SEHNR and CDR2 is FQNEAQ in the germline V gene (reference sequence). The ends were cut back, 3 bases at V and 6 bases at J, with 14 bases in the middle. CDR3 size: 14 residues.

The chain has TRBV27 and TRBJ2-6; perhaps TRBD2 as D (6 bases). From germline, CDR1 is MNHEY and CDR2 SMNVEV (reference sequence). CDR3 length: 15 residues. V lost 6 bases, J lost 0 bases, and 9 bases lay in between. The CDR3 protein is CASREGLSGANVLTF. In DNA, the CDR3 is TGTGCCAGCAGGGAGGGGCTCTCTGGGGCCAACGTCCTGACTTTC.

In this sample, this clone turned up a few times. The J gene is TRBJ2-7, the V gene TRBV6-1; D is possibly TRBD1 (7 bases). V lost 2 bases, J lost 0 bases, and 11 bases lay in between. The CDR3 loop spans 15 amino acids. Germline lookup yields CDR1 MNHNS and CDR2 SASEGT. The CDR3 is CASSERGDSSYEQYF. Here the CDR3 DNA reads TGTGCCAGCAGTGAAAGGGGGGACAGCTCCTACGAGCAGTACTTC.

J is TRBJ2-3 and V is TRBV15; D ambiguous. The germline CDR1 and CDR2 sequences are LNHNV and YYDKDF (reference sequence). V was clipped by 1 base and J by 9 bases, with 14 bases between them. This CDR3 contains 14 residues. CDR3 DNA: TGTGCCACCAGCAGAGTCGCTAATCGAGGCACGCAGTATTTT. It yields the protein CATSRVANRGTQYF.

This chain connects TRBV5-4 to TRBJ2-7, with TRBD1 matching over 8 bases. From germline, CDR1 is SGHNT and CDR2 YYREEE (reference sequence). CDR3 length equals 15 residues. With 3 bases clipped from V and 2 bases from J, the junction kept 7 bases outside the gene matches. Written as DNA, the CDR3 is TGTGCCAGCAGCTCTGGACAGGGTCGGGCCTACGAGCAGTACTTC. It encodes CASSSGQGRAYEQYF.

V gene TRBV7-2 combines with J gene TRBJ2-7, with 11 bases lining up with TRBD2. The CDR3 has 13 residues. The trim removed 5 bases at V and 6 bases at J, leaving 3 bases unmatched. Germline CDR1 reads SGHTA; CDR2 reads FQGNSA. The CDR3 reads CASSPGLAGEQYF. CDR3 DNA sequence: TGTGCCAGCAGCCCTGGACTAGCGGGCGAGCAGTACTTC.

The genes are TRBV5-4 and TRBJ2-7; 10 nucleotides match TRBD2. Trimming at V came to 2 bases and at J to 7 bases, leaving 6 bases not matched to a gene. CDR1 SGHNT and CDR2 YYREEE come from the germline V gene (reference sequence). The CDR3 spans 14 residues. The CDR3 DNA is TGTGCCAGCAGCTTAGCGGGAGGGCCGCGGGAGCAGTACTTC. It specifies CASSLAGGPREQYF. Combining the CDR3 with reference TRBV5-4 and TRBJ2-7 gives the whole variable domain ETGVTQSPTHLIKTRGQQVTLRCSSQSGHNTVSWYQQALGQGPQFIFQYYREEENGRGNFPPRFSGLQFPNYSSELNVNALELDDSALYLCASSLAGGPREQYFGPGTRLTVT.

This chain joins TRBV5-1 and TRBJ1-2, with unresolved D. CDR1 is SGHRS, CDR2 YFSETQ, per germline. The CDR3 sequence is 13 residues long. The V and J ends lost 4 bases and 4 bases respectively, with 11 bases between them. CDR3 nucleotides: TGCGCCAGCAGCCCGGAGGGAAGCTATGGCTACACCTTC. Its protein is CASSPEGSYGYTF.

This rearrangement joins TRBV5-1 to TRBJ2-2, with a weak D call TRBD2 (6 bases). Trimming stripped 7 bases from V and 4 bases from J, with 23 bases between. Germline-derived CDR1 and CDR2 are SGHRS and YFSETQ. The CDR3 runs to 17 residues. The CDR3 sequence: CASRRSGRMGSTGELFF. The DNA for the CDR3 is TGCGCCAGCCGACGTTCAGGGAGGATGGGGAGCACCGGGGAGCTGTTTTTT.

This clone was detected once. The V and J genes are TRBV2 and TRBJ1-1, with D possibly being TRBD1 (5 bases). Germline lookup yields CDR1 SNHLY and CDR2 FYNNEI. The V end lost 4 bases, the J end lost 4 bases, and 10 bases lay between the germline ends. CDR3 length equals 13 residues. CDR3 protein: CASSVSRATEAFF. CDR3 in DNA: TGTGCCAGCAGTGTGTCCAGGGCCACTGAAGCTTTCTTT.

The V and J genes are TRBV6-6 and TRBJ2-2; 7 nucleotides line up with TRBD2. CDR3 length: 16 amino acids. With 8 bases clipped from V and 5 bases from J, the junction kept 14 bases outside the gene matches. The germline V gene encodes CDR1 MNHNY and CDR2 SVGAGI (reference sequence). CDR3 protein: CASRVRESGNTGELFF. The CDR3 nucleotides read TGTGCCAGCCGCGTGCGGGAGAGCGGTAATACCGGGGAGCTGTTTTTT.

The chain employs TRBV5-1 and TRBJ2-2; TRBD1 aligns across 7 bases. Germline assignment: CDR1 SGHRS and CDR2 YFSETQ. The CDR3 is made up of 15 amino acids. The ends lost 7 bases at V and 2 bases at J; junction bases unmatched: 8. The DNA for the CDR3 is TGCGCCAGCGCACTTGGGACAGTTAACACCGGGGAGCTGTTTTTT. Its translation is CASALGTVNTGELFF.

The V and J genes are TRBV20-1 and TRBJ2-2; maybe TRBD2 (5 bases). Germline V gene lookup returns CDR1 DFQATT and CDR2 SNEGSKA (reference sequence). Trimming left V 4 bases short and J 6 bases short, with 6 bases between. There are 11 residues in the CDR3. CDR3 sequence: CSATSSGELFF. In nucleotides, the CDR3 is TGCAGTGCTACTAGCTCCGGGGAGCTGTTTTTT.